The sequence of this T cell receptor beta chain was determined in a study of blood T cell repertoires in COVID-19 (dated by TCRdb to about 2020). Notes on the research overall: The collaborator samples originated in the United States, Italy and Spain and spanned the acute and convalescent phases of COVID-19. The material from the prospective study consisted of cDNA or gDNA derived from T cells, B-cell-depleted T cells, or PBMCs. Subjects who had been exposed to COVID-19, were actively infected with it, or had recovered from it provided the deeply sampled blood TCRbeta repertoires that made up the dataset. The repertoires were made available in a free public database intended to serve as a resource for research on the immune response to SARS-CoV-2. Samples were obtained from the ongoing ImmuneRACE study (first 160 participants) and from some 1,300 subjects provided by 6 global collaborators. The sample metadata nearly always contained a de-identified subject ID, COVID-19 status, age in years and sex. Where HLA class I and class II types were available, the types were taken from metadata supplied by the sample provider, not from assay-based typing.

The immunoSEQ Assay, a bias-controlled multiplex PCR, was used to amplify TCRbeta CDR3 regions from genomic DNA. In the paper's pipeline: The number of nucleated cells in each sample was estimated by amplification of reference gene primers within the assay. To quantify the absolute abundance of each unique TCRbeta CDR3 rearrangement, sequence reads were collapsed and filtered. For each sample, productive Simpson clonality was calculated as the square root of Simpson's diversity index over productive rearrangements. Held by TCRdb, this immuneACCESS table contains in-frame sequences only and omits some clones. Under half of the omission traces to an unresolved V gene where checked; the cause of the rest is unknown. That table supplies the V and J calls and clone size; D and trimming were determined from the DNA. In all, the sample holds 200,000 to 250,000 clones, and about 79% of those were seen once. Roughly an eighth of the sample belongs to the ten largest clones.

Notes on this clone: What this receptor recognizes is not known. The input lacks base qualities; no much larger clone sits a single base away.

Findings and caveats that apply to the study as a whole: The quantity of clinical and demographic metadata differed by source and by participant and was supplied without curation.

Collaborating institutions collected whole blood in K2EDTA tubes following their own protocols. For TCRbeta analysis, collaborator samples were shipped as frozen whole blood, as isolated PBMCs, or as DNA extracted from either sample type. V sheds 2 bases and J sheds 6 bases, leaving 17 bases between their ends. CDR1 is given as MGHRA and CDR2 as YSYEKL, both from the germline V gene. The CDR3 runs 15 amino acids, cysteine and phenylalanine included. Of the read, only the CDR3 DNA is kept; its 45 bases are in frame from base 1. The chain is encoded by TRBV4-1 joined to TRBJ2-7; TRBD2 could be the D gene, as 6 bases match. This clonotype originated in a human donor in a cohort sampled during active COVID-19. Sequenced: peripheral blood. CDR3 loop: CASSQNRAGPSEQYF. The bases read TGCGCCAGCAGCCAAAACCGAGCGGGCCCCTCCGAGCAGTACTTC.